The sample holds a few counts of the clone carrying this T cell receptor (beta chain). The data are from a study of T-cell reconstitution after alpha-beta-depleted transplantation in children. The ends lost 4 bases at V and 4 bases at J; junction bases unmatched: 6. Germline CDR1 reads SGHDN; CDR2 reads FVKESK. The CDR3 covers 16 residues. TCRbeta library construction was performed incorporating unique molecular identifiers. MiXCR was run by TCRdb on the PCR reads, yielding one entry per CDR3 protein. This repertoire shows about 610,000 distinct CDR3 sequences, about 10% found once; its top ten account for approximately 4.1%.

The chain combines TRBV14 with TRBJ2-3, with TRBD2 matching over 12 bases. The sample here was PBMCs from the stem cell graft donor, taken from the stem cell graft. This clonotype was obtained from a human donor who donated a stem cell graft to a child with acute myeloid leukemia. The CDR3 coding sequence is TGTGCCAGCAGCCGGACTAGCGGGACGAGGTCAGATACGCAGTATTTT. Its protein product is CASSRTSGTRSDTQYF.